This T cell receptor beta chain is drawn from a study of cytomegalovirus exposure and HLA in healthy donors. The PCR ran on 60 Vbeta and 13 Jbeta primers. Some clones are missing from TCRdb's copy, which holds only in-frame ones; the method was immunoSEQ multiplex PCR. Of under 150,000 clones listed, more than 75% are singletons. Sequencing was carried out using PBMCs. The sequence was collected from a woman in her 50s in good health and CMV-seropositive.

CDR3 bases: TGTGCCAGCAGCTCCGGCGGGGGGTTCTACGAGCAGTACTTC. Protein sequence: CASSSGGGFYEQYF. This chain connects TRBV7-9 to TRBJ2-7; TRBD2 matches 8 bases. V dropped 4 bases and J dropped 3; count of bases not matched to a gene: 5. The CDR3 length is 14 residues. Per germline, CDR1 SEHNR and CDR2 FQNEAQ (reference sequence).